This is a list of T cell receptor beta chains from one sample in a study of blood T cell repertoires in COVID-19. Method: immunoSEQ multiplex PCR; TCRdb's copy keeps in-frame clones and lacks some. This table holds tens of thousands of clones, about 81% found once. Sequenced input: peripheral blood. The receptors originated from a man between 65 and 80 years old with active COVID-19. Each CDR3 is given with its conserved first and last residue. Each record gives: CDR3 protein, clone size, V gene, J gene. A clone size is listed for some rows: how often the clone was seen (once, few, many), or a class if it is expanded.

CDR3 protein: CAWTKDRDEQFF
clone size: -
V gene: TRBV30
J gene: TRBJ2-1

CDR3 protein: CASSLKMDRQNTEAFF
clone size: -
V gene: TRBV4-1
J gene: TRBJ1-1

CDR3 protein: CASSYSGQGKNEQYF
clone size: few
V gene: TRBV6-2/TRBV6-3
J gene: TRBJ2-7

CDR3 protein: CASTRTPSGREDTQYF
clone size: -
V gene: TRBV7-2
J gene: TRBJ2-3

CDR3 protein: CASSSLAGGTGELFF
clone size: -
V gene: TRBV13
J gene: TRBJ2-2

CDR3 protein: CASTPRDTQYF
clone size: -
V gene: TRBV2
J gene: TRBJ2-3

CDR3 protein: CASSPRAMETQYF
clone size: -
V gene: TRBV7-2
J gene: TRBJ2-5

CDR3 protein: CSPKSGNGQFF
clone size: -
V gene: TRBV20-1
J gene: TRBJ2-1

CDR3 protein: CASSSPGTSGCFYEQYF
clone size: few
V gene: TRBV21-1
J gene: TRBJ2-7

CDR3 protein: CASSQGTIAFGQETQYF
clone size: -
V gene: TRBV3-1/TRBV3-2
J gene: TRBJ2-5

CDR3 protein: CASSLAGGGSGNTIYF
clone size: -
V gene: TRBV7-6
J gene: TRBJ1-3

CDR3 protein: CASSWGRQGPMGNEQFF
clone size: few
V gene: TRBV3-1/TRBV3-2
J gene: TRBJ2-1

CDR3 protein: CASSFSPADTQYF
clone size: -
V gene: TRBV5-6
J gene: TRBJ2-3

CDR3 protein: CASSSGLAVLAEQYF
clone size: -
V gene: TRBV11-2
J gene: TRBJ2-7

CDR3 protein: CASSQALNRGQGGNTIYF
clone size: -
V gene: TRBV4-2
J gene: TRBJ1-3

CDR3 protein: CATSMGGREETQYF
clone size: -
V gene: TRBV15
J gene: TRBJ2-5

CDR3 protein: CASSPSAGFDSPLHF
clone size: -
V gene: TRBV18
J gene: TRBJ1-6

CDR3 protein: CASSLGWGGTYEQYF
clone size: -
V gene: TRBV7-2
J gene: TRBJ2-7

CDR3 protein: CASSLTGTYGYTF
clone size: -
V gene: TRBV12-3/TRBV12-4
J gene: TRBJ1-2

CDR3 protein: CASSPMRGGAYSEQYF
clone size: -
V gene: TRBV4-2
J gene: TRBJ2-7

CDR3 protein: CASTSGVGGQETQYF
clone size: -
V gene: TRBV7-8
J gene: TRBJ2-5

CDR3 protein: CASSLRSSGRALGYNEQFF
clone size: once
V gene: TRBV5-6
J gene: TRBJ2-1

CDR3 protein: CASSLGTDSTDTQYF
clone size: -
V gene: TRBV5-1
J gene: TRBJ2-3

CDR3 protein: CSAWAYYEQYF
clone size: -
V gene: TRBV20-1
J gene: TRBJ2-7

CDR3 protein: CASSSRGSSGANVLTF
clone size: -
V gene: TRBV11-3
J gene: TRBJ2-6

CDR3 protein: CASSPGPLDTEAFF
clone size: once
V gene: TRBV6-6
J gene: TRBJ1-1

CDR3 protein: CASSERAGGPDTQYF
clone size: few
V gene: TRBV2
J gene: TRBJ2-3